This TCR beta chain was recovered during a study of Tregs in tolerant kidney transplant recipients. Study-level background: Sorting of CD4+CD25+CD127- cells followed approximately three-day belatacept mixed lymphocyte reactions, sometimes with roughly 5-day graft donor restimulation.

The CDR3 runs 21 residues. V lost 0 bases to trimming and J lost 0 bases; unmatched junction nucleotides: 17. The V gene's germline CDR1 is WNHNN and CDR2 SYGVQD (reference sequence). Study results and limitations: Biological reproducibility was not directly addressed, but technical replication error appeared minimal.

A word on this clone: The antigen is unknown.

The assay was immunoSEQ multiplex PCR, and TCRdb's table has in-frame clones only and misses some. The table has fewer than 20,000 clones, about two thirds seen once. This clonotype was sampled from a human donor in good health. The material sequenced was Tregs from blood cultured with allogeneic cells. This chain uses TRBV10-1 with TRBJ2-3, with TRBD2 identical over 8 bases. The CDR3: CASSESLTPGLEATSTDTQYF. The CDR3 DNA reads as TGCGCCAGCAGTGAGTCTCTAACACCGGGACTAGAGGCGACTAGCACAGATACGCAGTATTTT.